The entry that follows covers one T cell receptor beta chain sequence. This clonotype was counted a few times. What antigen it recognizes has not been identified. No base quality values were provided; no much bigger clone lies one nucleotide off. The sample's treatment or condition label is to be understood as: roughly 10-day PBMC culture with coronavirus spike peptide pools or control peptides (ViraFEST assay). The study used the ViraFEST assay, which expanded antigen-specific T cells with peptide pools and then identified expanded clonotypes by TCR sequencing. The convalescent patients' positive SARS-CoV-2 PCR tests were from March to December 2020, which was before the Alpha, Beta and Delta variants emerged in the United States. PBMCs were cultured at approximately 2 million per well in IMDM supplemented with approximately 5.4% human AB serum and around 10 IU/ml IL-2, with about 11 ug/ml peptide pools added. Half of the culture medium was replaced with fresh IL-2-containing medium on days 3 and 7. Once the cells had been in culture for approximately 10 days, the EasySep CD4+ T cell isolation kit was used to isolate CD4+ T cells by negative selection. Ficoll-Paque Plus gradient centrifugation was used to isolate PBMCs from whole blood, and the isolated PBMCs were then either used fresh or cryopreserved at -140C. In general, triplicate wells were set up for every culture condition.

This sample stems from a study of vaccination and CD4 T cells after COVID-19 (dated 2022 in TCRdb). With respect to the entire study: Every convalescent patient had a positive nasal swab PCR test for SARS-CoV-2, with mild disease in eight to ten patients and severe disease in one. Six males and four females were included in the convalescent cohort, with two Hispanic individuals, seven Caucasians, two Asians and one multiracial person represented. Two doses of either the Pfizer-BioNTech BNT162b2 vaccine (n=8) or the Moderna mRNA-1273 vaccine (n=2) were administered to participants. Post-COVID blood samples from convalescent patients were collected a median of roughly 100 days after diagnosis, with a range of about 35 to 180 days. Post-vaccine blood samples were taken a median of 72 days after the second vaccine dose, with a range of about 12 to 250 days. Culture stimuli were overlapping spike peptide pools from SARS-CoV-2 and from the common cold coronaviruses HCoV-NL63, HCoV-OC43 and HCoV-229E. As controls, cultures received a CEFX viral epitope pool (the positive control), an HIV-1 Nef peptide pool (the negative control), or no peptide at all. The spike-specific CD4+ TCR repertoire was compared before and after mRNA vaccination in approximately 9 COVID-19 convalescent patients and a handful of infection-naive healthy vaccine recipients.

Reading from cysteine to phenylalanine, the CDR3 counts 16 amino acids. Left in the record is the CDR3 DNA by itself, 48 bases read in frame from the first base. A distance of 14 bases separates the germline ends of V and J, which lose 5 bases and 1 base respectively. As encoded in the germline V gene, CDR1 is MDHEN while CDR2 is SYDVKM. General conclusions and limits of the study: Among the post-vaccine SARS-CoV-2-reactive clones in convalescent patients, a median around 85% showed up only after vaccination, which suggests vaccine-specific priming. In convalescent patients, nearly all vaccine-specific clones (304 of 307) were found to be mono-reactive for SARS-CoV-2 spike rather than cross-reactive with common cold coronaviruses. An increase in the median number of SARS-CoV-2-reactive clonotypes from around 20 after infection to about 39 after vaccination was observed, but the change was not found to be significant. Only a relatively small number of convalescent patients were included in the study, and early timepoints following natural infection were not analyzed.

Library creation used PCR. DNA from cultured CD4+ T cells was subjected to TCR sequencing with the Oncomine TCR Beta short-read assay at the Johns Hopkins FTIC core. Genomic DNA was extracted from the cultured CD4+ T cells with the QIAamp micro DNA kit. Oncomine TCR Beta libraries made from cultured CD4+ T cells were pooled using unique dual indexes and sequenced on an Illumina iSeq 100. The authors' analysis ran thus. Non-productive sequences were removed, and CDR3s that did not start with C, did not end with F or W, or were shorter than 7 amino acids were discarded. The MANAFEST web application identified antigen-specific clonotypes by comparing peptide-stimulated wells against reference wells and other culture wells. An FDR below 0.05, an odds ratio above 5, and a productive frequency above 0.1% in at least two of three replicate wells were required for clones to be considered positive. A clonotype counted as cross-reactive if it showed significant expansion both in the SARS-CoV-2 spike wells and in at least one common cold coronavirus spike condition. CDR3 homology was assessed with Levenshtein distances (stringdist) and unrooted phylogenetic trees (ape) in R version 3.6.1. The public sequencing data were trimmed at Q25 with fastp and processed into clonotypes with MiXCR by TCRdb, which kept only in-frame beta chains. Every CDR3 protein is listed once, alongside the most common genes and DNA of its rows. Clone size and V and J calls follow TCRdb, not the original study. The sample table lists some 13,000 distinct CDR3 sequences, about a third of them with a count of one. 9% to 14% of the sample is held by the ten biggest clonotypes.

The V and J segments used are TRBV28 and TRBJ2-2; a tentative D match to TRBD1 spans 6 bases. The sample comprised CD4+ T cells from blood, cultured in vitro. This TCR came from a human donor who had recovered from COVID-19. The DNA sequence is TGTGCCAGCAGTCCTAGACAGGTCCTGAACACCGGGGAGCTGTTTTTT. It translates to CASSPRQVLNTGELFF.